The rows below give T cell receptor beta chains drawn from one sample of a study of T cell responses to AZD1222 COVID-19 vaccine. Produced via immunoSEQ multiplex PCR; TCRdb's table is partial and in-frame only. The sample carries more than 95,000 clones, less than 95% recorded once. The input for sequencing was peripheral blood, taken on day 0 of AZD1222 vaccination. The receptors stem from an adult in good health. Both conserved end residues are part of each CDR3.

len,v_gene,j_gene,CDR3aa
13,TRBV2,TRBJ1-4,CASRECPECELFF
16,TRBV5-1,TRBJ2-5,CASSLPPGQLQETQYF
13,TRBV6-5,TRBJ1-6,CASTGQVNSPLHF
17,TRBV7-9,TRBJ2-2,CASSLPHRLIGTGELFF
12,TRBV28,TRBJ1-2,CASSLGGYGYTF
15,TRBV6-4,TRBJ2-1,CASSDGDSPRNEQFF
13,TRBV19,TRBJ2-3,CASNPRETDTQYF
14,TRBV19,TRBJ2-7,CASSTGTGGYEQYF
18,TRBV4-2,TRBJ2-2,CASSQGASGDMGNGELFF
14,TRBV19,TRBJ2-6,CASKRAAGANVLTF
13,TRBV18,TRBJ1-4,CASSGTDNEKLFF
14,TRBV4-1,TRBJ2-2,CASSQESTLGELFF
15,TRBV7-8,TRBJ1-2,CASSLGYRELYGYTF
13,TRBV18,TRBJ1-1,CASSPTMNTEAFF
17,TRBV27,TRBJ2-3,CASSFGAPGQGTDTQYF
12,TRBV19,TRBJ1-5,CASDTGGQPQHF
11,TRBV2,TRBJ1-2,CASSEFHGYTF
19,TRBV11-3,TRBJ2-7,CASSLDAATGSLGAYEQYF
14,TRBV19,TRBJ2-7,CASSIGGQTPEQYF
13,TRBV9,TRBJ1-2,CASSTGDDYGYTF
15,TRBV28,TRBJ1-5,CASSRGGVSNQPQHF
15,TRBV5-4,TRBJ1-1,CASSRGGILNTEAFF
17,TRBV7-9,TRBJ2-7,CASSLVREGLYQNEQYF
13,TRBV12-3/TRBV12-4,TRBJ1-1,CASRSIRGTEAFF
14,TRBV5-1,TRBJ2-5,CASSLGDSQETQYF
18,TRBV3-1/TRBV3-2,TRBJ2-1,CASSQDRLAGLSYNEQFF
14,TRBV9,TRBJ1-2,CASSADGQSYGYTF
18,TRBV4-1,TRBJ1-4,CASSQEPGQGVNNEKLFF
15,TRBV29-1,TRBJ2-3,CSVNRGLADTDTQYF
15,TRBV27,TRBJ1-2,CASRPSTGTRSGYTF
20,TRBV5-5,TRBJ2-3,CASSSTGGILAGGLTDTQYF
16,TRBV7-9,TRBJ1-3,CASSYQVLGQGNTIYF
13,TRBV5-1,TRBJ2-2,CASSPYYTGELFF
16,TRBV18,TRBJ2-2,CASSPSGTPWAGELFF
19,TRBV4-1,TRBJ2-7,CASSRTGLGGAGLSYEQYF
14,TRBV9,TRBJ2-1,CASSGLAGGVEQFF
13,TRBV11-2,TRBJ2-5,CASSLETGATQYF
17,TRBV2,TRBJ2-7,CASRLMATGTGVGEQYF
13,TRBV24-1,TRBJ1-2,CATSDGQGDGYTF
17,TRBV10-3,TRBJ1-6,CAISGDYGARYNSPLHF
14,TRBV12-5,TRBJ1-4,CASGTGQGYEKLFF
12,TRBV7-2,TRBJ2-5,CASSLGVETQYF
15,TRBV6-5,TRBJ2-5,CASSYSTGKAGTQYF
14,TRBV6-1,TRBJ2-3,CASSDRGFTDTQYF
14,TRBV28,TRBJ1-2,CASSLAGPNYGYTF
12,TRBV3-1/TRBV3-2,TRBJ2-5,CASSQLRETQYF
15,TRBV11-2,TRBJ2-7,CASSFDRGFSYEQYF
16,TRBV25-1,TRBJ1-4,CASSPQSGKGPEKLFF
12,TRBV12-3/TRBV12-4,TRBJ2-7,CASSTAIYEQYF
18,TRBV4-2,TRBJ1-6,CASSPDPTGGAGNSPLHF
14,TRBV5-5,TRBJ2-7,CASSLLSISSEQYF
14,TRBV18,TRBJ2-1,CASSPLREAIEQFF
14,TRBV6-1,TRBJ2-7,CASRDRTGKYEQYF